This record covers a single T cell receptor beta chain. These data belong to a study of cytomegalovirus exposure and HLA in healthy donors. The V gene's germline CDR1 is LNHNV and CDR2 YYDKDF (reference sequence). Trimming cost V 1 base and J 2 bases, with 14 bases left between them. There are 17 residues in the CDR3. Sequenced by immunoSEQ multiplex PCR; TCRdb stores in-frame clones only, minus some. The table includes some 180,000 clones, about 81% detected once. The source is a woman in her twenties or thirties in good health and CMV-seronegative. The V call is TRBV15, the J call TRBJ1-4, with D possibly TRBD1 on 5 matching bases. Material: PBMCs. The CDR3 region has the DNA TGTGCCACCAGCAGAGGACAGATTAGCTTGACTAATGAAAAACTGTTTTTT. The encoded protein is CATSRGQISLTNEKLFF.